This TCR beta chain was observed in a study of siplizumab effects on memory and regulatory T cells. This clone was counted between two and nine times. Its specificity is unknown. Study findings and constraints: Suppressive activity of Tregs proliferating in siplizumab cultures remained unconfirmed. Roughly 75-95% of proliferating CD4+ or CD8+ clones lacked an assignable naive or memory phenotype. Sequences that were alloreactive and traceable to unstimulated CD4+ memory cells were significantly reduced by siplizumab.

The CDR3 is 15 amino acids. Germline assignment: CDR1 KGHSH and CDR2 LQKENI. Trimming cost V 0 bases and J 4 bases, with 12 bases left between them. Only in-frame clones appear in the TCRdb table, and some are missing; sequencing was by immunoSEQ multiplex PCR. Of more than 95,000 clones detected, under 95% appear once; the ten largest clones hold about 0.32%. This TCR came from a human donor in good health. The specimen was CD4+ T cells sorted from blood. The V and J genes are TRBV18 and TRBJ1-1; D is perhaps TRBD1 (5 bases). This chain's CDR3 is CASSPPGGGGTEAFF. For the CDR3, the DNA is TGTGCCAGCTCACCACCGGGCGGGGGAGGCACTGAAGCTTTCTTT. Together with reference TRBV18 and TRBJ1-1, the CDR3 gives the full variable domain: NAGVMQNPRHLVRRRGQEARLRCSPMKGHSHVYWYRQLPEEGLKFMVYLQKENIIDESGMPKERFSAEFPKEGPSILRIQQVVRGDSAAYFCASSPPGGGGTEAFFGQGTRLTVV.